This TCR beta chain was identified in a study of human T cells and chemical hapten exposure. Study-level background: Across samples, TCR yields varied, mostly owing to small differences in pooled library volumes.

V was pared by 2 bases and J by 4 bases, with 9 bases between. From germline, CDR1 is GTSNPN and CDR2 SVGIG (reference sequence). The CDR3 is 13 amino acids. Study conclusions and caveats: Those TCRs sitting above 1 in 1000 frequency stayed the same with DPC sensitization.

In regard to this clonotype: What it binds is unknown.

The library tagged each cDNA molecule with unique molecular identifiers. In TCRdb, the 5' RACE reads were re-called with MiXCR into one record per CDR3 protein. The data show 95,000 to 120,000 distinct CDR3 sequences, with roughly 19% seen just once and around 3% held by the top ten. Researchers extracted total RNA from unfractionated whole blood. V is TRBV30 and J is TRBJ1-5, with D unresolved. This sequence originates from a human donor in good health. CDR3 in DNA: TGTGCCTGGAGTACCCGATCTAATCAGCCCCAGCATTTT. This gives the protein CAWSTRSNQPQHF.